This T cell receptor beta chain was observed in a study of cytomegalovirus exposure and HLA in healthy donors. Points from the study as a whole: The HLA-A and HLA-B alleles of most subjects were reportedly predicted accurately from TCR beta sequences. The majority of TCR sequences were rare, yet some public TCRs appeared in many donors. CMV serostatus was the only immune exposure information that was available.

This clone has just one count. Its antigen remains unidentified. Primers included in the PCR were 60 Vbeta and 13 Jbeta primers. In the original analysis: Unique TCR beta chains totaled roughly 80 million in a later count, with around 12 million of them shared. Data came from immunoSEQ multiplex PCR; TCRdb stores just in-frame clones and leaves some out. That table gives V, J and clone size, and the DNA gave D and trimming. The sample lists 150,000 or so clones, 70% to 90% occurring once. V shed 4 bases, J shed 4 bases, and the junction held 9 bases outside the gene matches. CDR3 length equals 17 residues. Per germline, CDR1 SQVTM and CDR2 ANQGSEA.

The specimen sequenced was PBMCs. The chain combines TRBV29-1 with TRBJ2-2, with 13 positions matching TRBD2. The receptor's source is a man aged 18 to 30 in good health and CMV-seropositive. This chain's CDR3 is CSVAGTSGAAGTGELFF. CDR3 sequence (DNA): TGCAGCGTTGCCGGGACTAGCGGGGCTGCGGGCACCGGGGAGCTGTTTTTT.